This T cell receptor beta chain comes out of a study of response to subunit inactivated influenza vaccine (dated by TCRdb to about 2018). Background for the entire study: The study used deep quantitative T cell receptor repertoire profiling to track responses to a trivalent subunit inactivated influenza vaccine.

Study-wide conclusions, independent of this receptor: The authors suggested that each seasonal influenza vaccination may recruit only a limited number of new T cells.

The trim is 0 bases for V and 8 bases for J, with a gap of 19 bases between the germline ends. The cysteine opens and the phenylalanine closes a CDR3 of 16 amino acids. Of the read, only the CDR3 DNA is kept; its 48 bases are in frame from base 1. The germline V gene supplies CDR1 SGHRS and CDR2 YFSETQ. The library relied on RT-PCR. The run used an Illumina HiSeq 2500. TCRdb handled the public reads itself, with Q25 trimming in fastp and clone calling in MiXCR, and kept productive beta chains. Each entry is one CDR3 protein sequence, shown with its most common DNA and genes. The table for this sample lists roughly 180,000 distinct CDR3 sequences; 7.5% to 10% of them were counted only once. The top ten clonotypes cover approximately 11% of the sample. This clonotype was seen ten or more times. Its target antigen remains unknown. No much larger clone is present one base from it, and per-base qualities are unavailable.

This receptor was taken from a man between 50 and 59 years old who received an inactivated influenza vaccine. Donor details come from another sample of the same person, matched by shared clones. Sequences were derived from non-naive T cells sorted from PBMCs, sampled on the day of vaccination. The intended sense of this specimen's cell subset or site label: memory T cell fraction. The rearrangement joined TRBV5-1 to TRBJ2-3; there is no confident call for the D gene. The DNA sequence is given as TGCGCCAGCAGCTTGGGTGGCCCCCCCTCCATCGGTACGCAGTATTTT. This codes for CASSLGGPPSIGTQYF. This CDR3, with the reference TRBV5-1 and TRBJ2-3 proteins standing in past its ends, gives the full variable domain KAGVTQTPRYLIKTRGQQVTLSCSPISGHRSVSWYQQTPGQGLQFLFEYFSETQRNKGNFPGRFSGRQFSNSRSEMNVSTLELGDSALYLCASSLGGPPSIGTQYFGPGTRLTVL.